The 3 T cell receptor beta chains below come from one sample, sequenced in a study of T cells in localized non-small cell lung cancer. The protocol was immunoSEQ multiplex PCR, while the TCRdb copy is restricted to in-frame clones and leaves out a portion. The data show about 74,000 clones, with roughly 80% seen just once and 1% to 1.5% held by the top ten. Sequenced material: peripheral blood, taken before any cancer treatment. The source of these receptors is an older female donor with stage I lung adenocarcinoma.

This clone has just one count. The V and J genes are TRBV25-1 and TRBJ2-7; D gene uncertain. The CDR3 has 13 amino acids. Deletions cut 1 base from V and 2 bases from J, with 6 bases between. The germline CDR1 and CDR2 sequences are MGHDK and SYGVNS. CDR3 nucleotide sequence: TGTGCCAGCAGTGAATCGGGCACCTACGAGCAGTACTTC. Amino acids: CASSESGTYEQYF.

The V call is TRBV4-2, the J call TRBJ1-3, with no clear D. Trimming cost V 0 bases and J 0 bases, with 6 bases left between them. This CDR3 region has 15 residues. CDR1 is LGHNA, CDR2 YNFKEQ, per germline. CDR3 residues: CASSQEASSGNTIYF. In DNA, the CDR3 is TGTGCCAGCAGCCAAGAGGCGAGCTCTGGAAACACCATATATTTT.

This sequence joins TRBV2 and TRBJ1-6; weak D call: TRBD1 (5 bases). CDR3 length: 15 amino acids. Germline V gene lookup returns CDR1 SNHLY and CDR2 FYNNEI. V was clipped by 1 base and J by 8 bases, with 12 bases between them. In nucleotides, the CDR3 is TGTGCCAGCAGTGAAGATGAGGGGTTAGATTCACCCCTCCACTTT. Protein: CASSEDEGLDSPLHF.